This T cell receptor beta chain was identified in a study of blood T cells in healthy people across ages. A second PCR of roughly 6 to 12 cycles used a sample-barcoded 5' primer and a J-beta primer mix. A tag from a template-switch adaptor with 12 random nucleotides marked each cDNA molecule. TCRdb reprocessed the 5' RACE reads with MiXCR, giving one entry per CDR3 protein. In the table there are 660,000 or so distinct CDR3 sequences, about 53% of which are singletons. Notes on this clonotype: No antigen is known for it.

The CDR3 contains 13 residues. Losses at the gene ends were 6 bases for V and 7 bases for J; bases not matched to a gene: 7. Germline values: CDR1 MGHDK, CDR2 SYGVNS. Study-level points and caveats: Per-million-T-cell TCR beta diversity fell roughly linearly with age. Using unsorted PBMCs precluded a conclusive naive versus antigen-experienced comparison.

Collection of roughly 9.8 milliliters of peripheral blood was performed for each donor. This TCR was recovered from a man in his 60s in good health. Sequences were obtained from blood. The chain couples TRBV25-1 to TRBJ1-2; the match to TRBD1 covers 8 bases. CDR3 nucleotide sequence: TGTGCCAGCAGATCACAGGGGGGGCGTGGCTACACCTTC. It translates to CASRSQGGRGYTF.